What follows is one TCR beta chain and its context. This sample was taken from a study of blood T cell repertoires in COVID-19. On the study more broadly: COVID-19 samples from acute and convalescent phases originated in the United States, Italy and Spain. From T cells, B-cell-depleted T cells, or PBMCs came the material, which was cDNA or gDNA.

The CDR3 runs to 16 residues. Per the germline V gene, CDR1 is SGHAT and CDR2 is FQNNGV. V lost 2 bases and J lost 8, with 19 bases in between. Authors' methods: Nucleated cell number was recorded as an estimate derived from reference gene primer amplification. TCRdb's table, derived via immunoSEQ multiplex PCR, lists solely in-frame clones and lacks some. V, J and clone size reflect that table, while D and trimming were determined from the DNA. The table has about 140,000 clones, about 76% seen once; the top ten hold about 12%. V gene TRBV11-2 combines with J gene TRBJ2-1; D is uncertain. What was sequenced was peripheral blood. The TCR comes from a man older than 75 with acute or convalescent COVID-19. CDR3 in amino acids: CASSLSRARSSYEQFF. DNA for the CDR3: TGTGCCAGCAGCTTATCACGAGCCAGGTCCTCGTATGAGCAGTTCTTC.